Below are 13 T cell receptor beta chains sequenced from a single sample in a study of blood T cell repertoires in COVID-19. Sequenced by immunoSEQ multiplex PCR; TCRdb stores in-frame clones only, minus some. The sample holds 200,000 to 250,000 clones, more than 85% seen once. Sequences were obtained from peripheral blood. All receptors come from a man aged 55 to 70 with COVID-19, enrolled during active disease.

This chain joins TRBV12-3 or TRBV12-4 and TRBJ1-1; the match to TRBD1 covers 7 bases. The CDR3 spans 13 residues. The trim removed 8 bases at V and 4 bases at J, leaving 7 bases unmatched. The CDR3, as DNA: TGTGCCAGCGGCTCCTCAGGGGGCACTGAAGCTTTCTTT. Translating it yields CASGSSGGTEAFF.

The chain couples TRBV14 to TRBJ1-6; perhaps TRBD1 as D (5 bases). Germline V gives CDR1 SGHDN, CDR2 FVKESK. This CDR3 has 18 residues. V gave up 0 bases and J gave up 6 bases, with 18 bases separating them. The CDR3 reads CASSQDPRGKIRNSPLHF. The CDR3 coding sequence is TGTGCCAGCAGCCAAGACCCTCGGGGGAAGATCCGTAATTCACCCCTCCACTTT.

The rearrangement uses TRBV6-5 and TRBJ1-2; 7 nucleotides match TRBD1. This CDR3 is 15 amino acids long. V shed 5 bases, J shed 3 bases, and the junction held 9 bases outside the gene matches. Germline-derived CDR1 and CDR2 are MNHEY and SVGAGI. Written as DNA, the CDR3 is TGTGCCAGCAGTCCGACAGGGAGGATTTACTATGGCTACACCTTC. It specifies CASSPTGRIYYGYTF.

This clone was found once. This sequence joins TRBV14 and TRBJ2-7; weak D call: TRBD1 (6 bases). Germline V gives CDR1 SGHDN, CDR2 FVKESK. Trimming removed 5 bases from V and 3 bases from J, with 20 bases in between. The CDR3 spans 16 residues. CDR3 in amino acids: CASSSAPQGIDYEQYF. In DNA, the CDR3 is TGTGCCAGCAGCTCGGCACCTCAGGGGATCGACTACGAGCAGTACTTC.

This chain connects TRBV7-2 to TRBJ2-2; a weak D match, TRBD1 (6 bases). The V gene lost 5 bases and the J gene lost 4 bases, with 11 bases spanning the gap. The CDR3 is 14 residues long. From germline, CDR1 is SGHTA and CDR2 FQGNSA. CDR3 in DNA: TGTGCCAGCAGCCGGCAGGGGATCACCGGGGAGCTGTTTTTT. This sequence encodes CASSRQGITGELFF.

V and J are TRBV15 and TRBJ1-5; no clear D. Germline V gene lookup returns CDR1 LNHNV and CDR2 YYDKDF (reference sequence). CDR3 size: 12 residues. Trimming pared 11 bases from V and 4 bases from J, leaving 12 bases between. The DNA for the CDR3 is TGTGCCGTAGCCGTTGGGAATCAGCCCCAGCATTTT. Protein product: CAVAVGNQPQHF.

The gene calls are TRBV6-5 and TRBJ1-4; D gene uncertain. Germline CDR1 MNHEY, CDR2 SVGAGI. The CDR3 spans 12 residues. The V end lost 2 bases, the J end lost 7 bases, and 5 bases lay between the germline ends. Here the CDR3 DNA reads TGTGCCAGCAGTTACGTCGGTGAAAAACTGTTTTTT. It specifies CASSYVGEKLFF.

The chain joins TRBV5-5 to TRBJ1-2; no clear D. The V end lost 0 bases, the J end lost 6 bases, and 9 bases lay between the germline ends. In germline, CDR1 is SGHKS, CDR2 YYEKEE (reference sequence). The CDR3 covers 13 residues. The CDR3 nucleotides are TGTGCCAGCAGCTTGGATAAATTTGATGGCTACACCTTC. Translating it yields CASSLDKFDGYTF.

To note about this clone: The same CDR3 arises from other DNA sequences in this sample as well. The CDR3 DNA reads TGCAGCGTTGGACAGGGGGGAAATCAGCCCCAGCATTTT. Protein sequence: CSVGQGGNQPQHF. The gene calls are TRBV29-1 and TRBJ1-5; TRBD1 agrees at 9 bases. The CDR3 sequence is 13 residues long. Germline-derived CDR1 and CDR2 are SQVTM and ANQGSEA. V lost 4 bases, J lost 4 bases, and 2 bases stayed unmatched.

The chain uses TRBV3-1 (or the pseudogene TRBV3-2) and TRBJ2-7; D may be TRBD1 (5 bases). The CDR3 runs 16 residues. Trimming cost V 3 bases and J 1 base, with 16 bases left between them. Germline lookup yields CDR1 LGHDT and CDR2 YNNKEL (reference sequence). CDR3 residues: CASSHKVADKSYEQYF. CDR3 nucleotides: TGTGCCAGCAGCCACAAAGTGGCGGACAAATCCTACGAGCAGTACTTC.

The chain uses TRBV14 and TRBJ2-2; D is unresolved. V was pared by 3 bases and J by 9 bases, with 11 bases between. The CDR3 is 13 residues long. CDR1 is SGHDN and CDR2 is FVKESK in the germline V gene. In DNA, the CDR3 is TGTGCCAGCAGCCAGGTTAGCCTCCGGGAGCTGTTTTTT. Its translation: CASSQVSLRELFF.

This clone was observed a single time. The chain combines TRBV28 with TRBJ2-2; D is perhaps TRBD2 (5 bases). There are 16 residues in the CDR3. Trimming left V 6 bases short and J 1 base short, with 15 bases between. CDR1 MDHEN and CDR2 SYDVKM come from the germline V gene. CDR3 in DNA: TGTGCCAGCAGCACTCTAAGCGGAAGGAACACCGGGGAGCTGTTTTTT. Amino acids: CASSTLSGRNTGELFF.

This clone turned up a few times. The chain carries TRBV7-9 and TRBJ2-1; 11 bases are a match to TRBD1. Germline V gives CDR1 SEHNR, CDR2 FQNEAQ (reference sequence). This CDR3 region has 15 residues. V lost 5 bases, J lost 7 bases, and 7 bases stayed unmatched. Here the CDR3 reads CASSPLGTGGNEQFF. As DNA, the CDR3 is TGTGCCAGCAGCCCTCTAGGGACAGGGGGGAATGAGCAGTTCTTC.